Below are 14 T cell receptor beta chains sequenced from a single sample in a study of blood T cell repertoires in COVID-19. Sequencing was performed with immunoSEQ multiplex PCR; in TCRdb, only in-frame clones are kept and a portion is missing. Of tens of thousands of clones in the sample, around 92% were seen once. Sequencing input: peripheral blood. Every receptor here comes from a human donor with active COVID-19. The donor label of this sample is uncertain.

The chain employs TRBV6-5 and TRBJ2-7, with TRBD2 matching over 8 bases. From germline, CDR1 is MNHEY and CDR2 SVGAGI. The CDR3 totals 13 residues. With 6 bases clipped from V and 6 bases from J, the junction kept 7 bases outside the gene matches. Written as DNA, the CDR3 is TGTGCCAGCAGCCACGGGACTAGGCTCGAGCAGTACTTC. This translates into CASSHGTRLEQYF.

CDR3 sequence: CASSPRFWGYTF. Written as DNA, the CDR3 is TGTGCCAGCAGTCCTCGGTTTTGGGGCTACACCTTC. The genes are TRBV28 and TRBJ1-2; D call uncertain. V was clipped by 5 bases and J by 8 bases, with 12 bases between them. The length of the CDR3 is 12 residues. Germline assignment: CDR1 MDHEN and CDR2 SYDVKM.

The chain joins TRBV19 to TRBJ1-2; TRBD1 matches 7 bases. J gave up 12 bases and V 4 bases, and 17 bases lay outside the gene matches. Germline values: CDR1 LNHDA, CDR2 SQIVND (reference sequence). The CDR3 totals 15 residues. CDR3 coding DNA: TGTGCCAGTAGTACCGACCTTAGGACAGGTACCGGGCACACCTTC. This translates into CASSTDLRTGTGHTF. The whole variable domain, filled in from reference TRBV19 and TRBJ1-2, reads DGGITQSPKYLFRKEGQNVTLSCEQNLNHDAMYWYRQDPGQGLRLIYYSQIVNDFQKGDIAEGYSVSREKKESFPLTVTSAQKNPTAFYLCASSTDLRTGTGHTFGSGTRLTVV.

The chain uses TRBV2 and TRBJ2-5; no definite D call. Trimming removed 5 bases from V and 3 bases from J, with 10 bases in between. Germline assignment: CDR1 SNHLY and CDR2 FYNNEI. This CDR3 comprises 13 residues. Here the CDR3 reads CASSWQKKETQYF. The CDR3 coding sequence is TGTGCCAGCAGTTGGCAGAAGAAAGAGACCCAGTACTTC.

The chain is built from TRBV28 and TRBJ2-7; D might be TRBD1 (6 bases). Germline values: CDR1 MDHEN, CDR2 SYDVKM. The length of the CDR3 is 14 residues. V was cut by 5 bases and J by 4 bases, with 15 bases left in between. The CDR3 nucleotides are TGTGCCAGCAGTCCCGGGACATTTGAGTACGAGCAGTACTTC. Residues: CASSPGTFEYEQYF. The variable domain in full, with the rest retrieved from reference TRBV28 and TRBJ2-7, is DVKVTQSSRYLVKRTGEKVFLECVQDMDHENMFWYRQDPGLGLRLIYFSYDVKMKEKGDIPEGYSVSREKKERFSLILESASTNQTSMYLCASSPGTFEYEQYFGPGTRLTVT.

The genes are TRBV6-5 and TRBJ2-6, with no clear D. CDR1 and CDR2 (germline): MNHEY, SVGAGI. With 2 bases removed from V and 0 bases from J, the gap between germline ends came to 8 bases. The CDR3 runs to 16 residues. The CDR3: CASSYAPHSGANVLTF. As DNA, the CDR3 is TGTGCCAGCAGTTACGCGCCCCACTCTGGGGCCAACGTCCTGACTTTC.

This rearrangement joins TRBV28 to TRBJ1-4; tentatively, D is TRBD1 (6 bases). Looked up from germline, CDR1 is MDHEN and CDR2 is SYDVKM. V lost 4 bases to trimming and J lost 8 bases, with 17 bases between them. This CDR3 is 15 amino acids long. CDR3 sequence reads: CASSSIRGVNEKLFF. Here the CDR3 DNA reads TGTGCCAGCAGTTCTATCAGGGGAGTAAACGAAAAACTGTTTTTT.

The rearrangement links TRBV6-5 to TRBJ2-1, with 12 bases lining up with TRBD2. The CDR3 runs to 15 residues. J was trimmed by 7 bases and V by 6 bases; bases with no gene match: 7. CDR1 MNHEY and CDR2 SVGAGI come from the germline V gene. CDR3 sequence: CASRPLAGGHNEQFF. The CDR3 DNA follows: TGTGCCAGCAGGCCCCTAGCGGGAGGGCATAATGAGCAGTTCTTC.

J is TRBJ2-2 and V is TRBV7-2; a possible D gene is TRBD2 (6 bases). The V and J ends lost 5 bases and 2 bases respectively, with 15 bases between them. The CDR3 covers 16 residues. CDR1 and CDR2 from the germline V gene are SGHTA and FQGNSA. CDR3 sequence (DNA): TGTGCCAGCAGCAAGGAGGGTCCTGCCAACACCGGGGAGCTGTTTTTT. Its translation: CASSKEGPANTGELFF.

This clone has more than one count but fewer than ten. The chain links TRBV6-5 to TRBJ2-5, with a tentative D call TRBD1 (6 bases). CDR3 length: 13 residues. CDR1 and CDR2 from the germline V gene are MNHEY and SVGAGI. V lost 6 bases and J 4 bases, leaving 12 bases between the germline ends. The CDR3 DNA sequence: TGTGCCAGCAGATCCAGGGGCTCAGAGACCCAGTACTTC. Translation: CASRSRGSETQYF.

Written as DNA, the CDR3 is TGCGCCACCGGGAGCGGGGCCTACGTCGAGCAGTACTTC. This sequence encodes CATGSGAYVEQYF. This chain links TRBV10-2 with TRBJ2-7; 7 positions agree with TRBD2. The CDR3 runs to 13 residues. The trim removed 10 bases at V and 6 bases at J, leaving 12 bases unmatched. Per the germline V gene, CDR1 is WSHSY and CDR2 is SAAADI.

In its sample, this clone was seen a few times. V and J are TRBV14 and TRBJ1-6; D gene uncertain. The length of the CDR3 is 13 residues. Looked up from germline, CDR1 is SGHDN and CDR2 is FVKESK. Trimming removed 5 bases at V and 9 bases at J, with 11 bases between. The CDR3 protein is CASSNSPLSPLHF. For the CDR3, the DNA is TGTGCCAGCAGCAACAGCCCGCTTTCACCCCTCCACTTT.

The chain links TRBV9 to TRBJ2-3; 7 nucleotides line up with TRBD2. This CDR3 contains 16 residues. The V gene's germline CDR1 is SGDLS and CDR2 YYNGEE. J was trimmed by 2 bases and V by 4 bases; bases with no gene match: 10. The CDR3 DNA is TGTGCCAGCAGCCTCCCTCGGGAGGACTACACAGATACGCAGTATTTT. Residues: CASSLPREDYTDTQYF.

The CDR3 is CASSIGQVGVAEAFF. DNA of the CDR3: TGTGCCAGTAGTATCGGACAGGTTGGAGTCGCTGAAGCTTTCTTT. V is TRBV19 and J is TRBJ1-1, with TRBD1 matching 7 bases. CDR1 LNHDA and CDR2 SQIVND come from the germline V gene (reference sequence). CDR3 length: 15 amino acids. Trimming cost V 3 bases and J 6 bases; bases outside gene matches: 10.